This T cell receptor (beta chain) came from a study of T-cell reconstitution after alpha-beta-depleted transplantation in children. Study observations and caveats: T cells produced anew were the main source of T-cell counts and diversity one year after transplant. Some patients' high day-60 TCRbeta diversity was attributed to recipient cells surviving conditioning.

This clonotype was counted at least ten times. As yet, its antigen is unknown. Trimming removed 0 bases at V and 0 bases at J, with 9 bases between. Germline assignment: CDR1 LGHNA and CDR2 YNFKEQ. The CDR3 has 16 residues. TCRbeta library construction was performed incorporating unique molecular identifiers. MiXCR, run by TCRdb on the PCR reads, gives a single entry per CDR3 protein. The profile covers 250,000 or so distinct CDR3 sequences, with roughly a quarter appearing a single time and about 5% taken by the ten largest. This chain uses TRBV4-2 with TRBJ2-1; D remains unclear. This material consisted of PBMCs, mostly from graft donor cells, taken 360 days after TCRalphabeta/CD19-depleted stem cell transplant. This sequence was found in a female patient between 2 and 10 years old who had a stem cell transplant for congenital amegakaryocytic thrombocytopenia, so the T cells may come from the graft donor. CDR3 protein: CASSQESATSYNEQFF. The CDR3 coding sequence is TGTGCCAGCAGCCAAGAATCGGCCACCTCCTACAATGAGCAGTTCTTC.